This TCR beta chain was identified in a study of T-cell reconstitution after alpha-beta-depleted transplantation in children. Study results and caveats: The study reportedly traced alpha-beta T cells about two months after transplant to several hundred expanded graft clones.

Per germline, CDR1 MNHEY and CDR2 SVGAGI. The germline V and J ends were trimmed by 2 bases and 6 bases, with 16 bases remaining between them. The CDR3 runs to 15 residues. Preparing the TCRbeta library involved the use of unique molecular identifiers. TCRdb analysed the PCR reads with MiXCR anew, one entry per CDR3 protein. The table includes 200,000 to 300,000 distinct CDR3 sequences, 20% to 30% detected once. Concerning this clonotype itself: Its antigen remains unidentified.

The chain combines TRBV6-5 with TRBJ1-2; no firm D call. The TCR comes from a female patient aged 2-10 years who had a stem cell transplant for congenital amegakaryocytic thrombocytopenia, so the T cells may come from the graft donor. This sample comprised PBMCs, mostly from graft donor cells, obtained 360 days after TCRalphabeta/CD19-depleted stem cell transplant. The CDR3 bases are TGTGCCAGCAGTTACCGTATTGGGAGACGGCATGGCTACACCTTC. It is translated as CASSYRIGRRHGYTF.